This T cell receptor beta chain was obtained from a study of CXCR3-negative and CXCR3-positive naive CD8 T cells. Study observations and caveats: Researchers report that CXCR3-positive naive cells carry more hydrophobic TRB CDR3s than CXCR3-negative naive cells. Comparison of naive subsets found surface CD5 to be comparable, and TCR strength was inferred on the basis of TRB CDR3 properties.

About this clonotype: Its antigen remains unidentified.

CD45RO-CCR7+CD27+CD95- marked naive CD8+ T cells. The CDR3 extends over 17 amino acids. CDR1 and CDR2 from the germline V gene are SEHNR and FQNEAQ (reference sequence). UMI-labeled 5' RACE yielded the TRB cDNA libraries. From its re-call of the 5' RACE reads, TCRdb lists each CDR3 protein once, without DNA. This sample's clone table lists 120,000 to 150,000 distinct CDR3 sequences. Sequencing input: naive CXCR3+ CD8+ T cells from blood. Subset reported: CD45RO-CCR7+CD27+CD95- naive CD8+ T cells expressing CXCR3 (TNR3+). The chain has TRBV7-9 and TRBJ2-2; TCRdb proposes TRBD1, but this gene call is untestable without DNA. This sequence originates from a human donor in good health. Some clones in this sample may be carry-over from other donors' samples. CDR3 protein: CASSFPTGTGGTGELFF.